This TCR beta chain was profiled in a study of cytomegalovirus exposure and HLA in healthy donors. Whole-study results and caveats: Earlier analysis yielded a pattern in which most TCR beta V segments were productive about 87% or about 30% of the time. In vitro confirmation showed three CMV-associated chains to be CMV antigen specific.

This clone was detected only once. Its antigen remains unknown. The donors (healthy individuals) were bone marrow donors. Primers: 60 Vbeta forward and 13 Jbeta reverse. TCRdb's table, derived via immunoSEQ multiplex PCR, lists solely in-frame clones and lacks some. The table has about 250,000 clones, 80% seen once. Sample: PBMCs. The TCR sequence derives from a girl aged 2 to 10 in good health and CMV-seronegative.

This CDR3 reads CASSSGASGSFGQYF. CDR3 nucleotide sequence: TGTGCCAGCAGTTCAGGGGCTAGCGGGAGTTTTGGGCAGTACTTC. V gene TRBV6-5 combines with J gene TRBJ2-7; 10 bases are shared with TRBD2. V trimming: 4 bases; J trimming: 9 bases; junction bases outside the gene matches: 12. The CDR3 contains 15 residues. Germline assignment: CDR1 MNHEY and CDR2 SVGAGI.